This is a list of T cell receptor beta chains from one sample in a study of CD8 T cells in ankylosing spondylitis. Each CDR3 protein gets one entry after TCRdb re-called the 5' RACE reads with MiXCR. This table has about 140,000 distinct CDR3 sequences, just under 7.5% appearing once. The sample comprised blood, either unsorted or a sorted T cell fraction (not recorded which). These receptors were collected from a female donor with ankylosing spondylitis or in good health (not recorded which). The conserved cysteine and the conserved F or W are not part of the CDR3 here.

TRBV12-3/TRBV12-4	TRBJ1-2	ASSPGSGAHGYT
TRBV7-2	TRBJ2-2	ASSRIQGAGELF
TRBV4-1	TRBJ2-5	ASSQVGTVKETQY
TRBV24-1	TRBJ2-6	ATSDIRAGGANVLT
TRBV5-1	TRBJ2-5	ASSRRVTGDQETQY
TRBV7-8	TRBJ1-4	ASSLDGRGEKLF
TRBV6-2/TRBV6-3	TRBJ2-1	ASSDSRRSTYNEQF
TRBV7-2	TRBJ1-5	ASSSPGAHNQPQH
TRBV20-1	TRBJ2-2	SAQEGSGGTGELF
TRBV2	TRBJ2-1	ASRPGRGVPEFYNEQF
TRBV4-1	TRBJ1-6	ASSQDEEPGWVSSPLH
TRBV7-2	TRBJ2-7	ASSLSRASSYEQY
TRBV12-3/TRBV12-4	TRBJ2-5	ASSWTVSEAQY
TRBV12-3/TRBV12-4	TRBJ2-3	ASSLVARGGADTQY
TRBV7-2	TRBJ2-3	ASSLGGTGGTDTQY
TRBV7-2	TRBJ1-2	ASSLGGGLGYT
TRBV6-2/TRBV6-3	TRBJ1-5	ASSFGNQPQH
TRBV7-7	TRBJ2-3	ASSSQGGTDTQY
TRBV5-1	TRBJ1-1	ASSARHRLEAF
TRBV7-8	TRBJ1-4	ASSLRGEKLF
TRBV15	TRBJ1-2	ATSSQSPGVYGYT
TRBV5-1	TRBJ2-5	ASSLKETGNLRTQY
TRBV7-2	TRBJ2-3	ASSSGLAGGQDTQY